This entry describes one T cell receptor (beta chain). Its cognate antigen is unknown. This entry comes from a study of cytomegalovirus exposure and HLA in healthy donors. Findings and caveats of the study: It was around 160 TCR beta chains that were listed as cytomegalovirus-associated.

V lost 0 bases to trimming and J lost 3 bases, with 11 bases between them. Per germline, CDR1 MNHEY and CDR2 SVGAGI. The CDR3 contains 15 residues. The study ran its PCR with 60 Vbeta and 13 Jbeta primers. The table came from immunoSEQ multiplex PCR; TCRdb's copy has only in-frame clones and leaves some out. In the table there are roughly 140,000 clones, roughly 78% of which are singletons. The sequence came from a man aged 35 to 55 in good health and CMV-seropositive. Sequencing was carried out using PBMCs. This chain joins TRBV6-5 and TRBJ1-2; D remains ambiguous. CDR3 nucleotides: TGTGCCAGCAGTTACTCTGAGGGTCTCGACTATGGCTACACCTTC. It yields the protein CASSYSEGLDYGYTF.